This T cell receptor beta chain was recovered during a study of cytomegalovirus exposure and HLA in healthy donors. The PCR ran on 60 Vbeta and 13 Jbeta primers. Sequencing used immunoSEQ multiplex PCR; TCRdb keeps in-frame clones, though not all of them. The sample records 150,000 to 200,000 clones, roughly 80% being singletons. Findings of the study overall: Solely CMV serostatus was available to characterize immune exposure.

From germline, CDR1 is MNHNY and CDR2 SVGAGI (reference sequence). This CDR3 region has 14 residues. The V and J ends lost 0 bases and 0 bases respectively, with 4 bases between them. This clone was seen a few times. Its matching antigen is unknown. Nominally healthy donors were sampled, though unrecorded immune exposures were likely. What was sequenced was PBMCs. The receptor's source is a man aged 30 to 45 in good health and CMV-seronegative. V usage is TRBV6-6 and J usage is TRBJ2-3; D is uncertain. This CDR3 is CASSYSASTDTQYF. The CDR3 nucleotides read TGTGCCAGCAGTTACTCGGCTAGCACAGATACGCAGTATTTT.